These 14 T cell receptor beta chains came from one sample sequenced in a study of blood T cell repertoires in COVID-19. This table comes from immunoSEQ multiplex PCR, and its TCRdb copy is limited to in-frame clones, with some not included. The data contain fewer than 250,000 clones, about four fifths of them singletons. The sample was PBMCs or T cells enriched from blood (not recorded which). The receptors stem from a woman aged 50 to 60 with acute COVID-19.

This clone was observed a handful of times. The chain joins TRBV5-5 to TRBJ1-1; weak D call: TRBD1 (5 bases). There are 14 residues in the CDR3. With 1 base removed from V and 1 base from J, the gap between germline ends came to 8 bases. Germline V gene sequence: CDR1 SGHKS, CDR2 YYEKEE (reference sequence). CDR3 sequence: CASSLLGGNTEAFF. The CDR3 bases are TGTGCCAGCAGCTTGTTGGGGGGGAACACTGAAGCTTTCTTT.

This chain joins TRBV10-3 and TRBJ2-3, with 10 bases matching TRBD2. This CDR3 has 15 amino acids. V was pared by 10 bases and J by 2 bases, with 9 bases of the junction left unmatched. The germline gives CDR1 ENHRY, CDR2 SYGVKD. The CDR3 DNA reads as TGTGCCACCCAAGGACTAGCGGCTTCCACAGATACGCAGTATTTT. Translating it yields CATQGLAASTDTQYF.

The rearrangement links TRBV18 to TRBJ2-7; D is possibly TRBD1 (8 bases). The germline V and J ends were trimmed by 4 bases and 4 bases, with 14 bases remaining between them. Germline V gives CDR1 KGHSH, CDR2 LQKENI. CDR3 length: 14 residues. The CDR3 here is CASSLQGGQYEQYF. CDR3 sequence (DNA): TGTGCCAGCTCACTACAGGGGGGGCAGTACGAGCAGTACTTC.

The V call is TRBV29-1, the J call TRBJ1-6; TRBD1 might be the D (6 bases). The CDR3 spans 12 residues. V was clipped by 5 bases and J by 15 bases, with 17 bases between them. The germline CDR1 and CDR2 sequences are SQVTM and ANQGSEA. This CDR3 reads CSVRLNQGFLHF. CDR3 nucleotide sequence: TGCAGCGTTCGTTTGAACCAGGGGTTCCTCCACTTT.

This chain links TRBV7-2 with TRBJ1-4; no clear D. Trimming pared 3 bases from V and 0 bases from J, leaving 11 bases between. Germline V gives CDR1 SGHTA, CDR2 FQGNSA. This CDR3 has 16 amino acids. The CDR3 nucleotides read TGTGCCAGCAGCTTGGATACGGGAGCAACTAATGAAAAACTGTTTTTT. Translation gives CASSLDTGATNEKLFF. The full variable domain, with the rest looked up from reference TRBV7-2 and TRBJ1-4, is GAGVSQSPSNKVTEKGKDVELRCDPISGHTALYWYRQSLGQGLEFLIYFQGNSAPDKSGLPSDRFSAERTGGSVSTLTIQRTQQEDSAVYLCASSLDTGATNEKLFFGSGTQLSVL.

V is TRBV28 and J is TRBJ1-2; TRBD1 is a possible D gene (5 bases). Per the germline V gene, CDR1 is MDHEN and CDR2 is SYDVKM. V gave up 6 bases and J gave up 4 bases, with 18 bases separating them. The CDR3 runs 15 residues. The CDR3 sequence: CASSKQVGGGYGYTF. The DNA of the CDR3 is TGTGCCAGCAGCAAGCAGGTGGGGGGTGGCTATGGCTACACCTTC.

The V gene is TRBV5-1, the J gene TRBJ2-3, with 12 nucleotides matching TRBD1. The V gene's germline CDR1 is SGHRS and CDR2 YFSETQ. The V gene end was trimmed by 0 bases and the J gene end by 8 bases; junction bases not matched to a gene: 4. The CDR3 contains 15 residues. CDR3 region: CASSLGGTGGSTQYF. CDR3 nucleotides: TGCGCCAGCAGCTTGGGTGGGACAGGGGGCAGTACGCAGTATTTT.

J is TRBJ2-3 and V is TRBV12-3 or TRBV12-4; D possibly corresponds to TRBD1 (5 bases). Trimming cost V 7 bases and J 2 bases, with 7 bases left between them. CDR3 size: 12 residues. The CDR3 sequence is CASKGDTDTQYF. The CDR3 DNA reads TGTGCCAGCAAAGGGGACACAGATACGCAGTATTTT.

The count of this clone is one. This chain joins TRBV7-3 and TRBJ2-3; 10 positions match TRBD1. This CDR3 comprises 14 residues. Losses at the gene ends were 4 bases for V and 5 bases for J; bases not matched to a gene: 3. The germline gives CDR1 SGHTA, CDR2 FQGTGA. The CDR3 bases are TGTGCCAGCAGCTCCGGACAGGGGGGAGATACGCAGTATTTT. This sequence encodes CASSSGQGGDTQYF.

V gene TRBV7-2 combines with J gene TRBJ1-1; 7 bases align to TRBD1. The J segment lost 1 base and the V segment lost 4 bases, leaving 9 bases of the junction unmatched. The germline CDR1 and CDR2 sequences are SGHTA and FQGNSA. The CDR3 is 16 residues long. CDR3 coding DNA: TGTGCCAGCAGCTCTATTCTACAGGGGACGAACACTGAAGCTTTCTTT. Translation: CASSSILQGTNTEAFF.

The rearrangement joins TRBV30 to TRBJ2-3; 9 bases are shared with TRBD1. Looked up from germline, CDR1 is GTSNPN and CDR2 is SVGIG (reference sequence). This CDR3 spans 14 amino acids. V shed 8 bases and J 1 base; nucleotides not matched to a gene: 7. CDR3 DNA sequence: TGTGCCCGCTTGGACAGGGGACGCACAGATACGCAGTATTTT. This encodes CARLDRGRTDTQYF.

This clone has more than one count but fewer than ten. The chain links TRBV11-3 to TRBJ2-1; 7 bases agree with TRBD2. There are 15 residues in the CDR3. V lost 0 bases, J lost 8 bases, and 7 bases stayed unmatched. Germline V CDR1 and CDR2: SGHNT, YENEEA. The CDR3 DNA reads TGTGCCAGCAGCTTAGAGCAGGTTAGCGGGTATGAGCAGTTCTTC. Residues: CASSLEQVSGYEQFF.

The count of this clone is one. V gene TRBV19 combines with J gene TRBJ1-2; 7 positions match TRBD1. The V segment lost 3 bases and the J segment 8 bases; nucleotides outside the gene matches: 3. Germline V gene data show CDR1 as LNHDA and CDR2 as SQIVND (reference sequence). There are 12 residues in the CDR3. In nucleotides, the CDR3 is TGTGCCAGTAGTATTGGGACAGCCGGCTACACCTTC. Translated, it gives CASSIGTAGYTF.

V and J are TRBV6-6 and TRBJ1-1; 8 nucleotides agree with TRBD1. Per germline, CDR1 MNHNY and CDR2 SVGAGI (reference sequence). V trimming: 5 bases; J trimming: 1 base; junction bases outside the gene matches: 9. The length of the CDR3 is 16 residues. The CDR3 is CASSPAGGEGNTEAFF. CDR3 DNA sequence: TGTGCCAGCAGTCCTGCAGGGGGCGAGGGGAACACTGAAGCTTTCTTT.